Listed here are 28 T cell receptor beta chains from one sample, sequenced in a study of graft-versus-host responses after intestinal transplantation. Assay: immunoSEQ multiplex PCR; the TCRdb copy retains only in-frame clones and omits some. The sample holds about 86,000 clones, about 85% seen once. No cognate antigen is known for these TCRs. Here the sequenced sample was unstimulated CD4+ T cells sorted from spleen or lymph node cells, taken before transplant. The receptors were sampled from a human donor who was the organ donor for an intestinal transplant.

The chain combines TRBV6-5 with TRBJ1-2, with 10 bases fitting TRBD1. There are 14 residues in the CDR3. V trimming: 6 bases; J trimming: 8 bases; junction bases outside the gene matches: 9. The germline V gene has CDR1 MNHEY and CDR2 SVGAGI. CDR3: CASRRTGGGRGYTF. The CDR3 nucleotides read TGTGCCAGCAGAAGGACAGGGGGAGGGAGGGGCTACACCTTC.

The chain combines TRBV2 with TRBJ2-7, with TRBD2 identical over 8 bases. The germline CDR1 and CDR2 sequences are SNHLY and FYNNEI. CDR3 length: 13 residues. V dropped 7 bases and J dropped 5; count of bases not matched to a gene: 7. The CDR3 bases are TGTGCCAGCAAGGCGGGACTAGACCACGAGCAGTACTTC. The encoded protein is CASKAGLDHEQYF.

This clone was counted only a few times. V and J are TRBV5-6 and TRBJ1-2, with TRBD1 matching 8 bases. The germline gives CDR1 SGHDT, CDR2 YYEEEE. Trimming at V came to 4 bases and at J to 7 bases, leaving 12 bases not matched to a gene. This CDR3 spans 15 amino acids. The CDR3 bases are TGTGCCAGCAGCATACAGACAGGGGTTTACCTTGGCTACACCTTC. Its translation is CASSIQTGVYLGYTF.

The sample holds a few counts of this clone. CDR3 bases: TGCGCCAGCCGTCCGGGACAGGGGGCGGAGTATGAGCAGTTCTTC. This sequence encodes CASRPGQGAEYEQFF. V usage is TRBV10-1 and J usage is TRBJ2-1; 12 bases fit TRBD1. The CDR3 is 15 amino acids. The trim removed 8 bases at V and 8 bases at J, leaving 10 bases unmatched. Germline CDR1 is WNHNN and CDR2 is SYGVQD (reference sequence).

The chain joins TRBV28 to TRBJ1-2, with D possibly matching TRBD1 (6 bases). There are 12 residues in the CDR3. The germline V gene encodes CDR1 MDHEN and CDR2 SYDVKM. V gave up 1 base and J gave up 12 bases, with 12 bases separating them. DNA for the CDR3: TGTGCCAGCAGTTTATCGACAGGTCGAGACACCTTC. Its protein product is CASSLSTGRDTF.

This rearrangement joins TRBV7-9 to TRBJ1-1; no firm D call. V was cut by 3 bases and J by 0 bases, with 8 bases left in between. This CDR3 is 14 amino acids long. CDR1 SEHNR and CDR2 FQNEAQ come from the germline V gene (reference sequence). This CDR3 reads CASSFEGMNTEAFF. CDR3 in DNA: TGTGCCAGCAGCTTTGAGGGCATGAACACTGAAGCTTTCTTT.

J is TRBJ2-7 and V is TRBV6-5; 8 nucleotides match TRBD1. Per the germline V gene, CDR1 is MNHEY and CDR2 is SVGAGI. CDR3 length equals 13 residues. V lost 6 bases and J lost 9; bases outside the gene matches: 10. Here the CDR3 DNA reads TGTGCCAGCAGAAGGACAGGGAATTCGGTGCAGTACTTC. This gives the protein CASRRTGNSVQYF.

This chain uses TRBV7-2 with TRBJ2-3; D may be TRBD1 (6 bases). The germline V gene encodes CDR1 SGHTA and CDR2 FQGNSA. The CDR3 spans 13 residues. The ends were cut back, 5 bases at V and 6 bases at J, with 12 bases in the middle. In DNA, the CDR3 is TGTGCCAGCAGCCGCTACAGGGACGATACGCAGTATTTT. The encoded protein is CASSRYRDDTQYF.

A few counts support this clone. The gene calls are TRBV25-1 and TRBJ2-7; TRBD1 matches at 9 bases. The V gene end was trimmed by 2 bases and the J gene end by 1 base; junction bases not matched to a gene: 3. Germline CDR1 MGHDK, CDR2 SYGVNS. CDR3 size: 15 residues. CDR3 amino acids: CASSERGTGSYEQYF. The DNA of the CDR3 is TGTGCCAGCAGTGAACGCGGGACAGGGTCCTACGAGCAGTACTTC.

J is TRBJ2-7 and V is TRBV7-9, with D perhaps TRBD2 (5 bases). The CDR3 length is 13 residues. CDR1 SEHNR and CDR2 FQNEAQ come from the germline V gene (reference sequence). Trimming removed 0 bases from V and 3 bases from J, with 6 bases in between. CDR3: CASSLAGDYEQYF. CDR3 nucleotides: TGTGCCAGCAGCTTAGCGGGAGACTACGAGCAGTACTTC.

The chain has TRBV29-1 and TRBJ2-3; 10 bases are a match to TRBD1. Germline-derived CDR1 and CDR2 are SQVTM and ANQGSEA. The V segment lost 7 bases and the J segment 6 bases; nucleotides outside the gene matches: 10. The CDR3 sequence is 14 residues long. The CDR3 is CSARSGQGGDTQYF. DNA for the CDR3: TGCAGCGCAAGATCCGGACAGGGGGGGGATACGCAGTATTTT.

The V call is TRBV7-2, the J call TRBJ1-5; 7 bases are a match to TRBD1. CDR3 length equals 15 residues. Losses at the gene ends were 5 bases for V and 7 bases for J; bases not matched to a gene: 11. Germline assignment: CDR1 SGHTA and CDR2 FQGNSA. The CDR3 protein is CASSARTGVGQPQHF. CDR3 bases: TGTGCCAGCAGCGCCAGAACAGGGGTGGGGCAGCCCCAGCATTTT.

This clone was observed a handful of times. The chain has TRBV29-1 and TRBJ2-7; a weak D match, TRBD1 (6 bases). The CDR3 runs to 13 residues. Trimming cost V 6 bases and J 1 base, with 13 bases left between them. Per the germline V gene, CDR1 is SQVTM and CDR2 is ANQGSEA. CDR3 sequence reads: CSVTGIGSYEQYF. CDR3 DNA: TGCAGCGTCACAGGGATAGGGTCCTACGAGCAGTACTTC.

Comments on this clone: The sample carries other DNA sequences with the same CDR3. The chain recombines TRBV28 with TRBJ2-7; maybe TRBD2 (7 bases). The V gene's germline CDR1 is MDHEN and CDR2 SYDVKM. Trimming took 2 bases from V and 0 from J, leaving 11 bases between them. The CDR3 totals 15 residues. The CDR3 DNA reads as TGTGCCAGCAGTTTAGGGGGGGCGCCCTCCTACGAGCAGTACTTC. Protein sequence: CASSLGGAPSYEQYF.

The chain has TRBV5-5 and TRBJ2-7; the D gene is possibly TRBD2 (5 bases). The CDR3 spans 13 residues. CDR1 and CDR2 (germline): SGHKS, YYEKEE (reference sequence). Trimming took 4 bases from V and 3 from J, leaving 11 bases between them. CDR3 sequence reads: CASSVPRGYEQYF. The CDR3, as DNA: TGTGCCAGCAGCGTACCTCGGGGCTACGAGCAGTACTTC.

This sequence joins TRBV2 and TRBJ2-5; 8 bases align to TRBD2. The J call may not be correct, given that the DNA end is closer to TRBJ2-7. The V gene's germline CDR1 is SNHLY and CDR2 FYNNEI. This CDR3 contains 15 residues. The CDR3: CASSAQLAVTYEQYF. DNA of the CDR3: TGTGCCAGCAGCGCCCAACTAGCGGTCACCTACGAGCAGTACTTC.

The chain employs TRBV2 and TRBJ2-3; 8 bases match TRBD2. V lost 8 bases and J lost 2; bases outside the gene matches: 3. The CDR3 is 13 residues long. The germline gives CDR1 SNHLY, CDR2 FYNNEI. The CDR3 DNA is TGTGCCAGCCGGGGGGGATACACAGATACGCAGTATTTT. Translating gives CASRGGYTDTQYF.

The chain uses TRBV28 and TRBJ2-1; TRBD1 matches 7 bases. The length of the CDR3 is 16 residues. CDR1 and CDR2 (germline): MDHEN, SYDVKM. The V segment lost 6 bases and the J segment 5 bases; nucleotides outside the gene matches: 13. CDR3 in DNA: TGTGCCAGCAGCCCTATAGGGGGACAGAGCCACAATGAGCAGTTCTTC. As protein: CASSPIGGQSHNEQFF.

This clone was counted between two and nine times. The genes are TRBV6-5 and TRBJ2-7, with D possibly TRBD2 on 5 matching bases. V lost 11 bases, J lost 6 bases, and 17 bases lay in between. The CDR3 totals 12 residues. The germline gives CDR1 MNHEY, CDR2 SVGAGI. CDR3 protein: CAGPVAGSEQYF. In DNA, the CDR3 is TGTGCCGGACCGGTGGCGGGTTCCGAGCAGTACTTC.

This chain joins TRBV7-8 and TRBJ2-1, with 9 bases matching TRBD2. Trimming removed 5 bases from V and 2 bases from J; junction bases left unmatched: 7. The CDR3 spans 16 residues. Germline V CDR1 and CDR2: SGHVS, FQNEAQ. This chain's CDR3 is CASSLRVAGAYNEQFF. In DNA, the CDR3 is TGTGCCAGCAGCCTTAGGGTAGCGGGAGCCTACAATGAGCAGTTCTTC. Supplemented by reference TRBV7-8 and TRBJ2-1, the full variable domain reads GAGVSQSPRYKVAKRGQDVALRCDPISGHVSLFWYQQALGQGPEFLTYFQNEAQLDKSGLPSDRFFAERPEGSVSTLKIQRTQQEDSAVYLCASSLRVAGAYNEQFFGPGTRLTVL.

The genes are TRBV28 and TRBJ2-7; 7 bases are shared with TRBD1. The germline V gene has CDR1 MDHEN and CDR2 SYDVKM. V trimming: 5 bases; J trimming: 7 bases; junction bases outside the gene matches: 11. This CDR3 is 14 amino acids long. CDR3: CASSPSDRLPEQYF. Here the CDR3 DNA reads TGTGCCAGCAGTCCTTCGGACAGGTTGCCGGAGCAGTACTTC.

This chain joins TRBV23-1 and TRBJ1-5; perhaps TRBD1 as D (6 bases). TRBV23-1 is given ORF status, its function remaining uncertain. The V end was cut by 5 bases, the J end by 2 bases, with 22 bases between. The CDR3 spans 18 residues. CDR3 in amino acids: CASSWGGGPRKGNQPQHF. In DNA, the CDR3 is TGCGCCAGCAGTTGGGGGGGCGGCCCCCGGAAGGGCAATCAGCCCCAGCATTTT.

The chain uses TRBV6-5 and TRBJ1-2; TRBD1 matches 10 bases. Per germline, CDR1 MNHEY and CDR2 SVGAGI. This CDR3 is built from 13 residues. V lost 6 bases and J lost 5; bases outside the gene matches: 3. CDR3 loop: CASRDRGRYGYTF. The CDR3 nucleotides read TGTGCCAGCAGGGACAGGGGGAGGTATGGCTACACCTTC.

The chain links TRBV6-6 to TRBJ2-1, with D maybe TRBD2 (5 bases). Between the trimmed V and J ends, which lost 1 base and 7 bases, there was a span of 11 bases. CDR3 length: 14 amino acids. Germline V gene lookup returns CDR1 MNHNY and CDR2 SVGAGI (reference sequence). CDR3 residues: CASSYFPSGNEQFF. The DNA of the CDR3 is TGTGCCAGCAGTTACTTCCCGTCGGGGAATGAGCAGTTCTTC.

The chain couples TRBV5-4 to TRBJ2-5, with a weak D call TRBD2 (7 bases). V was shortened by 3 bases and J by 3 bases, with 18 bases between the two germline ends. Germline V gives CDR1 SGHNT, CDR2 YYREEE (reference sequence). The CDR3 extends over 16 amino acids. The CDR3 sequence: CASSYAGAFWKETQYF. The CDR3 bases are TGTGCCAGCAGCTACGCGGGGGCGTTCTGGAAAGAGACCCAGTACTTC. Filled out from reference TRBV5-4 and TRBJ2-5, the complete variable domain reads ETGVTQSPTHLIKTRGQQVTLRCSSQSGHNTVSWYQQALGQGPQFIFQYYREEENGRGNFPPRFSGLQFPNYSSELNVNALELDDSALYLCASSYAGAFWKETQYFGPGTRLLVL.

The sample holds one count of this clone. The J gene is TRBJ2-7, the V gene TRBV11-2; 10 bases map to TRBD2. The CDR3 runs 15 residues. The trim removed 0 bases at V and 4 bases at J, leaving 3 bases unmatched. Germline CDR1 and CDR2: SGHAT and FQNNGV. The CDR3 DNA reads as TGTGCCAGCAGCTTAGACTTAGCGGGAGGTTACGAGCAGTACTTC. The encoded protein is CASSLDLAGGYEQYF.

The V call is TRBV4-2, the J call TRBJ1-1; D gene unclear. Trimming stripped 1 base from V and 1 base from J, with 10 bases between. The germline V gene has CDR1 LGHNA and CDR2 YNFKEQ. CDR3 length equals 15 residues. CDR3 sequence reads: CASSQGETANTEAFF. The CDR3 DNA reads as TGTGCCAGCAGCCAAGGGGAGACGGCGAACACTGAAGCTTTCTTT.

The V and J genes are TRBV6-4 and TRBJ2-2; 11 bases map to TRBD1. V shed 4 bases and J 6 bases; nucleotides not matched to a gene: 4. The length of the CDR3 is 15 residues. Looked up from germline, CDR1 is MRHNA and CDR2 is SNTAGT. This CDR3 reads CASSAGTGGAGELFF. CDR3 nucleotides: TGTGCCAGCAGTGCCGGGACAGGGGGAGCCGGGGAGCTGTTTTTT.